The clone carrying this T cell receptor beta chain showed up just once. Its antigen remains unknown. This record comes from a study of shared clonotypes between healthy human individuals. Data came from immunoSEQ multiplex PCR; TCRdb stores just in-frame clones and leaves some out. This table holds a few million clones, roughly nine tenths found once. The CDR3 extends over 16 amino acids. Losses at the gene ends were 3 bases for V and 6 bases for J; bases not matched to a gene: 7. Germline loops: CDR1 SGHNT, CDR2 YYREEE (reference sequence). The study's findings and limits: At large depth, rarefaction still showed sorted-subset sequencing to be incomplete. Against clonotypes common to all four donors, non-shared ones had lower generation probabilities.

Specimen: naive CD4+ T cells sorted from blood. The sample's subset: CD45RA+ positively selected. The chain combines TRBV5-4 with TRBJ2-1, with 12 bases aligning to TRBD2. This receptor was identified in a man aged 18 to 30 in good health. The CDR3 sequence is CASSSAGTSGSNEQFF. The CDR3 nucleotides read TGTGCCAGCAGCTCGGCCGGGACTAGCGGGTCCAATGAGCAGTTCTTC. Full variable domain (missing parts from reference TRBV5-4 and TRBJ2-1): ETGVTQSPTHLIKTRGQQVTLRCSSQSGHNTVSWYQQALGQGPQFIFQYYREEENGRGNFPPRFSGLQFPNYSSELNVNALELDDSALYLCASSSAGTSGSNEQFFGPGTRLTVL.